This TCR beta chain was obtained from a study of CD8+ T cells in alopecia areata. Both peripheral blood and punch biopsies of lesional scalp skin were obtained from patients who had alopecia areata. Using a FACSAria, the CD4+ and CD8+ T cells were sorted from the PBMCs. The study's findings and limits: Scalp sequencing captures resident alphabeta T cells of normal skin too. Relative to normal scalp, lesional scalp, especially alopecia totalis/universalis, showed higher clonality.

Isolated RNA was reverse transcribed into cDNA used as the sequencing template. The protocol was immunoSEQ multiplex PCR, while the TCRdb copy is restricted to in-frame clones and leaves out a portion. The sample lists 120,000 or so clones; about 50% were seen once. Of note for this clone: Its antigen is not known.

Trimming took 3 bases from V and 6 from J; bases not matched to a gene: 6. There are 13 residues in the CDR3. The germline gives CDR1 SQVTM, CDR2 ANQGSEA. The rearrangement uses TRBV29-1 and TRBJ2-3, with 7 bases fitting TRBD1. This TCR derives from a human donor with alopecia areata. The material sequenced was NKG2D-low CD8+ T cells sorted from blood. CDR3: CSVDRTGRDTQYF. CDR3 sequence (DNA): TGCAGCGTTGACCGGACAGGTCGGGATACGCAGTATTTT.